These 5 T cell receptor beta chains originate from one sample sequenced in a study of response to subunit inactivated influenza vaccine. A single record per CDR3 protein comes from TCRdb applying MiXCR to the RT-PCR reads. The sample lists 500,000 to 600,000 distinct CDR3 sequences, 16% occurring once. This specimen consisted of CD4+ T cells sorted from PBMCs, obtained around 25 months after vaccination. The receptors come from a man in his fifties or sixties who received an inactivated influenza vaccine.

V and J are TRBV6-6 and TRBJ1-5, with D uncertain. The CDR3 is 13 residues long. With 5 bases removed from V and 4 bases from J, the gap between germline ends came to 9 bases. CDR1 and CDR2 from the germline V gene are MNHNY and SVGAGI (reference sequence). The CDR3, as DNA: TGTGCCAGCAGTCATACTGAGAATCAGCCCCAGCATTTT. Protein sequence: CASSHTENQPQHF.

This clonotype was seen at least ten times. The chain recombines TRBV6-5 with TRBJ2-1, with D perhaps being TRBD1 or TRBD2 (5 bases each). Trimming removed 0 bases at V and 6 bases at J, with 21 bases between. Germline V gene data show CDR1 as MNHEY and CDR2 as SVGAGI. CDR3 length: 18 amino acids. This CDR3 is CASSYSLDFFSRGNEQFF. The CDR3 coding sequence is TGTGCCAGCAGTTACTCGTTGGACTTCTTTTCGAGGGGCAATGAGCAGTTCTTC.

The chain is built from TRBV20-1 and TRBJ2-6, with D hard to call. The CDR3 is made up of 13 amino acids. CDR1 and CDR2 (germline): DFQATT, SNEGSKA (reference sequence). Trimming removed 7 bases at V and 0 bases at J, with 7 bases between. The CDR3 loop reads CSGGSSGANVLTF. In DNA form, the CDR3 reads TGCAGTGGGGGAAGCTCTGGGGCCAACGTCCTGACTTTC.

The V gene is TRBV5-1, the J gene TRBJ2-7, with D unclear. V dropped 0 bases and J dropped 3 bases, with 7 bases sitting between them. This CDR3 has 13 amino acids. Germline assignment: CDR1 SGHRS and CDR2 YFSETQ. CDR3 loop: CASSLDHYYEQYF. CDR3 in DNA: TGCGCCAGCAGCTTGGACCATTACTACGAGCAGTACTTC.

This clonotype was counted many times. CDR3 in DNA: TGTGCCAGCAGTCCGACTAGCGGGAGGGAGCAGTTCTTC. Its translation: CASSPTSGREQFF. The V call is TRBV6-6, the J call TRBJ2-1, with 13 bases matching TRBD2. CDR3 length: 13 amino acids. V dropped 5 bases and J dropped 10; count of bases not matched to a gene: 2. In germline, CDR1 is MNHNY, CDR2 SVGAGI (reference sequence).